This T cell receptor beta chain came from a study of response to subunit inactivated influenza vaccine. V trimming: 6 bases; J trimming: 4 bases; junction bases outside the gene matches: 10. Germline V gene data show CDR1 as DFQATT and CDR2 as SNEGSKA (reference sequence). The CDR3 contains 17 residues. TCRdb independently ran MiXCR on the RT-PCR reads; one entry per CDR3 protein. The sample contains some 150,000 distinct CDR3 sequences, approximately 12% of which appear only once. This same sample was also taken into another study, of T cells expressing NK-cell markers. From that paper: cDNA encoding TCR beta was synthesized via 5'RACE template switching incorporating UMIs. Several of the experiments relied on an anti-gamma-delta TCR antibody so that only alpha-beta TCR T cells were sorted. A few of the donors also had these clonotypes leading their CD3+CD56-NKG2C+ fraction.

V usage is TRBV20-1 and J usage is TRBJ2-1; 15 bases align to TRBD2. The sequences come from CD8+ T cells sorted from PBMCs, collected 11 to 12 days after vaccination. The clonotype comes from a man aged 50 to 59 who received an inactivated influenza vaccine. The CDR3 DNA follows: TGCAGTGCCCAGGACGGGACTAGCGGGGGGATGTACAATGAGCAGTTCTTC. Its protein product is CSAQDGTSGGMYNEQFF.